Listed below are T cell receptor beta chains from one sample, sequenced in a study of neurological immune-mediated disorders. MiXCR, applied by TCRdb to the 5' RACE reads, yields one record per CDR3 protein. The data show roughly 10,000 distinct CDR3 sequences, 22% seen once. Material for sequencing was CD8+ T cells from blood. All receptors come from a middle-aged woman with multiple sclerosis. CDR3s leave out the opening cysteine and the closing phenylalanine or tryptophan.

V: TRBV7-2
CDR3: ASSPGDPEKLF

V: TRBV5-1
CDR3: ASSLGLAGSEQF

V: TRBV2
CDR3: ASMRVLDGYT

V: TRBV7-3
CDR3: ASSVHGGAFGNQPQH

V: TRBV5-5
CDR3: ASSSPETGDEKLF

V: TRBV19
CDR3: ASSNGEPYEQY

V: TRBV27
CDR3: ASSLVGGDRYTEAF

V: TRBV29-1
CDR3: SVEKVVYGYT

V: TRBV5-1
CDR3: ASSLVSTDTQY

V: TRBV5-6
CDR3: ASSASLQGPTTDEQF

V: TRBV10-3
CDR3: AISDPPGQGDTEAF

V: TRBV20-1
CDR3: SASEGGDTQY

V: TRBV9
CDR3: ASSPLAGWSTGELF

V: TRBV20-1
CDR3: SATDRVTGELF

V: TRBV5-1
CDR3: ASSSQPGRGNEQF

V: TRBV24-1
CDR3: ATSESWTGPYNEQF

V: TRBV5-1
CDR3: ASSRDSHSLGELF

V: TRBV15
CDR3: ATSRRGQASSYNEQF

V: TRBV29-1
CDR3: SVALNFDRAGGYT

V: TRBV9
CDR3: ASSVAPGQGGAGANVLT

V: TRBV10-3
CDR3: AISEKQGATTDTQY

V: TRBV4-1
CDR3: ASSQERGGGELF

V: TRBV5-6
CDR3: ASEIGLAIPNEQF

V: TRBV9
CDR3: ASSGLSAGGQYNEQF

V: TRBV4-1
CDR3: ASSQDPGMVRETQY

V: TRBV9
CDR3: ASSVEGTPYTEAF

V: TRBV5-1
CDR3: ASSARTGETEAF

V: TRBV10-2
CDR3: ASSEGRGSNQPQH

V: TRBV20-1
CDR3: SARRDYEQY

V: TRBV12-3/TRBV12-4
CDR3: ASSRQGYNEQF

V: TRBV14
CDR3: ASSQLGDYGYT

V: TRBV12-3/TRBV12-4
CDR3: ASSLQRVTEAF

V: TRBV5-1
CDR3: ASLAGTVTNYGYT

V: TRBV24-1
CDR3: ATSDSDSYNTDTQY

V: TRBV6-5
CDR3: ASSTSGMDSYEQY

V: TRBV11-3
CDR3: ASSLRGYTGELF

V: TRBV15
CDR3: ATSGGGDGAYEQY

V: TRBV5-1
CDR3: ASRAWGGAGDTQY

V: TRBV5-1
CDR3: ASSSLGTKEETQY

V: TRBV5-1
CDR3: ASSLDANEQF

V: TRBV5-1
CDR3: ASRQGDQNTGELF

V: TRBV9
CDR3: ASSVAGNLYGYT

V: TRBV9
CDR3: ASSVDDTSGANVLT

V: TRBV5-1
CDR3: ASSLLGGGPNEQY

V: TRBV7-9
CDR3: ASSPRVSTYEQY

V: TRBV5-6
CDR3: ASSLEWTAAYEQY

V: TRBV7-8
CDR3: ASSFPTEGNEKLF